Presented here are 13 T cell receptor beta chains from one specimen sequenced in a study of beta chain features in type 1 diabetes. Since all of the isolated RNA was reverse transcribed, expressed TCRB transcripts were what got sequenced. Assay used: immunoSEQ multiplex PCR; TCRdb lists only in-frame clones, some missing. The profile shows around 330,000 clones, 11% of them singletons. The sequencing sample was made of naive CD4+ T cells from blood. The receptors originated from a woman in her thirties in good health.

This clone came up a few times. V is TRBV5-6 and J is TRBJ1-2; D gene uncertain. The CDR3 contains 11 residues. The germline gives CDR1 SGHDT, CDR2 YYEEEE. The V gene lost 3 bases and the J gene lost 3 bases, with 3 bases spanning the gap. The CDR3 DNA follows: TGTGCCAGCAGCTCTGACTATGGCTACACCTTC. Protein: CASSSDYGYTF.

The chain links TRBV25-1 to TRBJ2-7; TRBD2 might be the D (6 bases). CDR3 length: 16 residues. Germline CDR1 MGHDK, CDR2 SYGVNS. Trimming pared 5 bases from V and 2 bases from J, leaving 19 bases between. The CDR3 sequence: CASSPPGGRGTYEQYF. The CDR3 nucleotides are TGTGCCAGCAGTCCACCCGGGGGACGGGGCACCTACGAGCAGTACTTC.

The chain recombines TRBV29-1 with TRBJ1-1; a weak D match, TRBD1 (5 bases). The V and J ends lost 4 bases and 7 bases respectively, with 16 bases between them. Germline V gene lookup returns CDR1 SQVTM and CDR2 ANQGSEA. The CDR3 consists of 13 residues. The CDR3 spells CSVVAIRVGEAFF. The CDR3 nucleotides read TGCAGCGTTGTTGCAATCAGGGTCGGTGAAGCTTTCTTT.

A few counts support this clone. CDR3 bases: TGTGCCAGCAGCTTACGGACAGGGAGTTGGACCGGGGAGCTGTTTTTT. Translated: CASSLRTGSWTGELFF. This chain connects TRBV11-2 to TRBJ2-2, with 8 bases lining up with TRBD1. Trimming removed 2 bases from V and 5 bases from J; junction bases left unmatched: 7. Germline V lookup: CDR1 SGHAT, CDR2 FQNNGV. This CDR3 spans 16 amino acids.

This sequence joins TRBV6-5 and TRBJ2-1; 8 nucleotides align to TRBD1. CDR1 MNHEY and CDR2 SVGAGI come from the germline V gene. Trimming at V came to 2 bases and at J to 4 bases, leaving 1 base not matched to a gene. CDR3 length: 14 amino acids. Here the CDR3 reads CASSYDRGYNEQFF. DNA of the CDR3: TGTGCCAGCAGTTACGACAGGGGTTACAATGAGCAGTTCTTC.

The V call is TRBV5-4, the J call TRBJ2-7; 7 bases match TRBD2. The CDR3 has 15 residues. Germline V gene data show CDR1 as SGHNT and CDR2 as YYREEE (reference sequence). V was clipped by 0 bases and J by 4 bases; unmatched bases: 7. CDR3 sequence (DNA): TGTGCCAGCAGCTTGGGGGGGGGAACCTTGTACGAGCAGTACTTC. Protein product: CASSLGGGTLYEQYF.

The V and J genes are TRBV5-4 and TRBJ2-2; D call uncertain. The CDR3 length is 15 residues. CDR1 is SGHNT and CDR2 is YYREEE in the germline V gene (reference sequence). V was cut by 0 bases and J by 0 bases, with 6 bases left in between. This CDR3 is CASSLAGTNTGELFF. The CDR3 DNA reads TGTGCCAGCAGCTTGGCAGGAACGAACACCGGGGAGCTGTTTTTT.

Only a few counts were recorded for this clone. The chain recombines TRBV29-1 with TRBJ1-1; D perhaps matches TRBD1 (6 bases). Trimming shortened V by 7 bases and J by 10 bases, and 19 bases separated the two germline ends. This CDR3 is 12 amino acids long. CDR1 and CDR2 from the germline V gene are SQVTM and ANQGSEA. The CDR3 spells CSAETGDDVAFF. The CDR3 DNA is TGCAGCGCCGAGACAGGCGATGATGTAGCTTTCTTT. Supplemented by reference TRBV29-1 and TRBJ1-1, the full variable domain reads SAVISQKPSRDICQRGTSLTIQCQVDSQVTMMFWYRQQPGQSLTLIATANQGSEATYESGFVIDKFPISRPNLTFSTLTVSNMSPEDSSIYLCSAETGDDVAFFGQGTRLTVV.

In its sample, this clone was seen a few times. The V gene is TRBV15, the J gene TRBJ1-1, with 11 bases matching TRBD1. The CDR3 totals 16 residues. V gave up 0 bases and J gave up 5 bases; unmatched junction bases: 5. The V gene's germline CDR1 is LNHNV and CDR2 YYDKDF (reference sequence). CDR3 protein: CATSRDRTGGETEAFF. The CDR3 DNA follows: TGTGCCACCAGCAGAGATAGGACAGGGGGCGAAACTGAAGCTTTCTTT.

This clone occurred a few times. V gene TRBV7-8 combines with J gene TRBJ2-7; 8 bases map to TRBD1. The ends lost 5 bases at V and 2 bases at J; junction bases unmatched: 5. The length of the CDR3 is 14 residues. The germline V gene encodes CDR1 SGHVS and CDR2 FQNEAQ. The CDR3 loop reads CASSAGTGPYEQYF. The CDR3 DNA reads as TGTGCCAGCAGCGCCGGGACAGGTCCCTACGAGCAGTACTTC. Together with reference TRBV7-8 and TRBJ2-7, the CDR3 gives the full variable domain: GAGVSQSPRYKVAKRGQDVALRCDPISGHVSLFWYQQALGQGPEFLTYFQNEAQLDKSGLPSDRFFAERPEGSVSTLKIQRTQQEDSAVYLCASSAGTGPYEQYFGPGTRLTVT.

This CDR3 is CASSTGLAVQETQYF. Written as DNA, the CDR3 is TGTGCCAGCAGCACTGGACTAGCGGTTCAAGAGACCCAGTACTTC. The chain carries TRBV7-8 and TRBJ2-5, with 10 bases aligning to TRBD2. V lost 5 bases and J lost 2; bases outside the gene matches: 5. The CDR3 extends over 15 amino acids. CDR1 is SGHVS, CDR2 FQNEAQ, per germline.

V gene TRBV28 combines with J gene TRBJ1-1, with D possibly TRBD1 on 6 matching bases. Per the germline V gene, CDR1 is MDHEN and CDR2 is SYDVKM. V lost 7 bases and J lost 9, with 18 bases in between. The CDR3 is 13 residues long. The CDR3 reads CASNPVPGQQAFF. The CDR3 nucleotides are TGTGCCAGCAACCCTGTACCGGGACAACAAGCTTTCTTT.

The chain combines TRBV30 with TRBJ1-3; TRBD1 might be the D (6 bases). Germline CDR1 reads GTSNPN; CDR2 reads SVGIG (reference sequence). The CDR3 covers 16 residues. V was pared by 0 bases and J by 0 bases, with 12 bases between. In nucleotides, the CDR3 is TGTGCCTGGAGTGTATTTCGGACAGTCTCTGGAAACACCATATATTTT. It translates to CAWSVFRTVSGNTIYF.